This T cell receptor beta chain was profiled in a study of tumor-infiltrating lymphocytes in primary liver carcinoma. Constant-region priming of around 490 ng total RNA yielded TCR beta cDNA. Three rounds of nested multiplex PCR with slightly modified ARM-PCR produced TCR beta libraries. TCRdb reprocessed the multiplex PCR reads via MiXCR and lists one record per CDR3 protein. The sample records 90,000 to 110,000 distinct CDR3 sequences, around 83% being singletons. Bulk tissue was left unsorted, and RNA and DNA were co-extracted from about 20-30 mg of it. Regarding this clonotype: As yet, its antigen is unknown.

Study-wide results and caveats: Tumor top-250-clone fraction significantly exceeded that of blood (p = 0.039).

The source of this sequence is a man in his forties or fifties with primary liver carcinoma and hepatitis B virus infection. The sample taken for sequencing was liver tumor tissue from sampling region 3. Subset reported: tumor region T3, left-lateral pole.

CDR3 in DNA: TGTGCCAGCAGCTACCAACGGGAGGGCCGGGAGACCCAGTACTTC. As protein: CASSYQREGRETQYF. This chain connects TRBV11-2 to TRBJ2-5; 8 nucleotides align to TRBD2. The CDR3 is 15 amino acids. Germline V gene lookup returns CDR1 SGHAT and CDR2 FQNNGV. The V gene end was trimmed by 4 bases and the J gene end by 5 bases; junction bases not matched to a gene: 9.